Listed below are T cell receptor beta chains from one sample, sequenced in a study of control samples from healthy donors and cancer patients. Method: immunoSEQ multiplex PCR; TCRdb's copy keeps in-frame clones and lacks some. The table records about 140,000 clones, 91% of them present only once. What was sequenced was blood. Every receptor here comes from a man younger than 35 in good health. Both conserved end residues are part of each CDR3. The D gene is left open where the match is weak. A clone size is listed for some rows: how often the clone was seen (once, few, many), or a class if it is expanded.

TRBD2	-	TRBJ2-2	TRBV5-1	CASSQASGGPGELFF	TGCGCCAGCAGCCAAGCTAGCGGGGGACCAGGGGAGCTGTTTTTT
-	-	TRBJ1-1	TRBV5-1	CASSFDNGNTEAFF	TGCGCCAGCAGCTTCGACAATGGGAACACTGAAGCTTTCTTT
-	-	TRBJ1-2	TRBV6-5	CASRLRDLGGGYTF	TGTGCCAGCAGGCTCCGGGACCTAGGCGGAGGCTACACCTTC
TRBD1	-	TRBJ2-7	TRBV7-2	CASSPQWTGSEQYF	TGTGCCAGCAGCCCCCAGTGGACAGGGTCCGAGCAGTACTTC
-	-	TRBJ2-7	TRBV12-3/TRBV12-4	CASSFSTSYEQYF	TGTGCCAGCAGTTTCAGTACCTCCTACGAGCAGTACTTC
-	once	TRBJ1-3	TRBV5-8	CASSLDGTAGNTIYF	TGTGCCAGCAGCCTCGACGGGACCGCTGGAAACACCATATATTTT
-	-	TRBJ1-4	TRBV27	CASSLPGAGEKLFF	TGTGCCAGCAGTTTACCAGGGGCCGGGGAAAAACTGTTTTTT
-	-	TRBJ1-5	TRBV15	CATSRDVWDYSNQPQHF	TGTGCCACCAGCAGAGATGTGTGGGATTATAGCAATCAGCCCCAGCATTTT
-	-	TRBJ1-5	TRBV2	CASSGVFGDSNQPQHF	TGTGCCAGCAGTGGAGTATTTGGGGATAGCAATCAGCCCCAGCATTTT
-	once	TRBJ2-1	TRBV4-1	CASSQDQVTVYNEQFF	TGCGCCAGCAGCCAAGATCAAGTGACAGTCTACAATGAGCAGTTCTTC
-	-	TRBJ2-2	TRBV11-2	CASSRTPVGLFF	TGTGCCAGCAGCCGTACCCCGGTGGGGCTGTTTTTT
-	-	TRBJ1-2	TRBV6-6	CASSYAENYGYTF	TGTGCCAGCAGTTACGCGGAGAACTATGGCTACACCTTC
-	-	TRBJ2-7	TRBV5-1	CASSLAPGSYEQYF	TGCGCCAGCAGCTTGGCCCCAGGGAGCTACGAGCAGTACTTC
-	once	TRBJ2-2	TRBV4-1	CASSQAGALVGSTGELFF	TGCGCCAGCAGCCAAGCGGGGGCGCTTGTGGGTTCCACCGGGGAGCTGTTTTTT
-	-	TRBJ2-2	TRBV4-1	CASSQDRLTRNTGELFF	TGCGCCAGCAGCCAAGACCGGTTAACTAGAAACACCGGGGAGCTGTTTTTT
-	once	TRBJ2-5	TRBV7-9	CASSLRSSQETQYF	TGTGCCAGCAGCCTCAGATCGTCCCAAGAGACCCAGTACTTC